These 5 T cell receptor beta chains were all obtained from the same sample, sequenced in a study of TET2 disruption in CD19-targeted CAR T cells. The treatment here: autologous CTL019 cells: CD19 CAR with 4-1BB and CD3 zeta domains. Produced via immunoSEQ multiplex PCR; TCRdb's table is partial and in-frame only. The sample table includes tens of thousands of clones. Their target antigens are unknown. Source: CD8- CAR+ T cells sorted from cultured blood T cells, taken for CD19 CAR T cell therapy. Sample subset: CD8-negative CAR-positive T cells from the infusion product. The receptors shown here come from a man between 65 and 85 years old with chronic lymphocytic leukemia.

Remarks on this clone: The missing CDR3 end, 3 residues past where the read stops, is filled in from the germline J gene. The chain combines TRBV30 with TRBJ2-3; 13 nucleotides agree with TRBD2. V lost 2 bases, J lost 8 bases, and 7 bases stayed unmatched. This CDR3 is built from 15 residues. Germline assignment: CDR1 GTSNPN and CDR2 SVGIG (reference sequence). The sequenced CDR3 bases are TGTGCCTGGAGTCCGGGACTAGCGGGGCCGGGTACG. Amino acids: CAWSPGLAGPGT. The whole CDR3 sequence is CAWSPGLAGPGTQYF.

The CDR3 DNA, read in part, is TGTGCCAGCAGTGAAGAGCAGGGGGCTTACGAG. This translates into CASSEEQGAYE. The complete CDR3 protein is CASSEEQGAYEQYF. The V and J genes are TRBV2 and TRBJ2-7, with 8 bases lining up with TRBD1. The read comes to an end 3 residues before the CDR3 does, leaving the germline J gene to fill in the end. J was trimmed by 4 bases and V by 1 base; bases with no gene match: 3. CDR1 and CDR2 (germline): SNHLY, FYNNEI. There are 14 residues in the CDR3.

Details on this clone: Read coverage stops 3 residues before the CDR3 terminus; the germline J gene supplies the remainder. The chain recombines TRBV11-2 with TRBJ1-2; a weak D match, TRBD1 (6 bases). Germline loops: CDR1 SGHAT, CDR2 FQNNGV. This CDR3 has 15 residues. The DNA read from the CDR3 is TGTGCCAGCAGCTTAGGTAGCGGGGGGCCGGAGACC. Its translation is CASSLGSGGPET. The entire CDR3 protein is CASSLGSGGPETYTF.

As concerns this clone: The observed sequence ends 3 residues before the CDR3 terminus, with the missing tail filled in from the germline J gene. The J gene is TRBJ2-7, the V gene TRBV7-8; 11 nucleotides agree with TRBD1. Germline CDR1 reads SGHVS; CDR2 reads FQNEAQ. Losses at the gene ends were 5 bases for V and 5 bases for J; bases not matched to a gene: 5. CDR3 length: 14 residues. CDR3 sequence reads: CASSRRDRGNEQYF. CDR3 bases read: TGTGCCAGCAGCCGGCGGGACAGGGGGAACGAG.

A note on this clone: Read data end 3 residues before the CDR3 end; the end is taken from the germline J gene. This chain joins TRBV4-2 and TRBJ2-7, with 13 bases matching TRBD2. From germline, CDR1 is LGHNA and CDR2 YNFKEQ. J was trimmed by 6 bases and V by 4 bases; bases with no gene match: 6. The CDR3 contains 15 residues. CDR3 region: CASSPGTSGVTEQYF. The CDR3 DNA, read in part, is TGTGCCAGCAGCCCAGGGACTAGCGGGGTTACCGAG.